The 8 T cell receptor beta chains below come from one sample, sequenced in a study of blood T cells in healthy people across ages (dated by TCRdb to between 2014 and 2016). Library creation used 5' RACE. Sequencing used an Illumina HiSeq 2500. A second roughly 6 to 12 cycle PCR used a sample-barcoded 5' primer and a J-beta primer mix. TCRdb took the public reads, trimmed them with fastp at Q25, ran MiXCR for clone calling and kept in-frame beta chains. Rows are unified per CDR3 protein, each entry keeping the most common DNA and genes. In this sample the table shows 850,000 to 1,100,000 distinct CDR3 sequences, around two fifths of which occur a single time. About an eighth of the sample goes to the ten largest clones. Sequenced material: blood. The receptors derive from a man between 18 and 29 years old in good health.

Many counts were recorded for this clonotype. The V and J genes are TRBV11-2 and TRBJ2-2, with TRBD1 identical over 7 bases. Germline V gives CDR1 SGHAT, CDR2 FQNNGV. The J segment lost 1 base and the V segment lost 5 bases, leaving 4 bases of the junction unmatched. There are 15 residues in the CDR3. CDR3 nucleotide sequence: TGTGCCAGCAGCCCCGGGACAGAGAACACCGGGGAGCTGTTTTTT. Its protein is CASSPGTENTGELFF.

The gene calls are TRBV5-5 and TRBJ1-2; TRBD1 matches at 7 bases. CDR3 size: 15 residues. Trimming at V came to 4 bases and at J to 6 bases, leaving 12 bases not matched to a gene. The V gene's germline CDR1 is SGHKS and CDR2 YYEKEE (reference sequence). The CDR3 sequence is CASSLSTGYDHGYTF. The DNA for the CDR3 is TGTGCCAGCAGCCTATCGACAGGGTACGACCATGGCTACACCTTC. Full variable domain (outside the CDR3, taken from reference TRBV5-5 and TRBJ1-2): DAGVTQSPTHLIKTRGQQVTLRCSPISGHKSVSWYQQVLGQGPQFIFQYYEKEERGRGNFPDRFSARQFPNYSSELNVNALLLGDSALYLCASSLSTGYDHGYTFGSGTRLTVV.

The rearrangement joins TRBV7-2 to TRBJ1-5; TRBD1 agrees at 7 bases. The CDR3 has 15 residues. The V segment lost 1 base and the J segment 3 bases; nucleotides outside the gene matches: 3. Per the germline V gene, CDR1 is SGHTA and CDR2 is FQGNSA. The CDR3 here is CASSLDRGDNQPQHF. For the CDR3, the DNA is TGTGCCAGCAGCTTAGACAGGGGCGACAATCAGCCCCAGCATTTT.

This clonotype was found once. The chain is built from TRBV20-1 and TRBJ1-2; D is perhaps TRBD1 (6 bases). Germline V gene sequence: CDR1 DFQATT, CDR2 SNEGSKA (reference sequence). Trimming left V 1 base short and J 8 bases short, with 11 bases between. CDR3 size: 12 residues. The CDR3 nucleotides read TGCAGTGCTAGAGGGGGGGGGCAAGGCTACACCTTC. It translates to CSARGGGQGYTF.

The CDR3 reads CASSRSGPSSYNEQFF. The CDR3 DNA reads as TGTGCCAGCAGCCGCTCGGGACCATCTAGCTACAATGAGCAGTTCTTC. This chain uses TRBV7-6 with TRBJ2-1, with D tentatively TRBD1 or TRBD2 (5 bases each). The CDR3 is made up of 16 amino acids. V lost 5 bases to trimming and J lost 3 bases, with 17 bases between them. Germline CDR1 SGHVS, CDR2 FNYEAQ.

V gene TRBV3-1 combines with J gene TRBJ1-2, with TRBD1 identical over 9 bases. J lost 12 bases, V lost 0 bases, and 8 bases had no gene match. The CDR3 has 14 amino acids. The germline CDR1 and CDR2 sequences are LGHDT and YNNKEL (reference sequence). The CDR3 here is CASSQDRWGQGHTF. DNA for the CDR3: TGTGCCAGCAGCCAAGATAGGTGGGGACAGGGTCACACCTTC.

The V call is TRBV6-1, the J call TRBJ2-2; 9 positions agree with TRBD1. Germline V gives CDR1 MNHNS, CDR2 SASEGT. V gave up 6 bases and J gave up 2 bases; unmatched junction bases: 4. CDR3 length: 15 residues. Written as DNA, the CDR3 is TGTGCCAGCAGAAAGGGACAGGGCAACACCGGGGAGCTGTTTTTT. Encoded protein: CASRKGQGNTGELFF.

This chain uses TRBV12-3 or TRBV12-4 with TRBJ1-6; no clear D gene. The CDR3 runs to 12 residues. Trimming removed 3 bases at V and 10 bases at J, with 7 bases between. In DNA form, the CDR3 reads TGTGCCAGCAGTTTGGCTCACTCACCCCTCCACTTT. Amino acid sequence: CASSLAHSPLHF.